This entry describes one TCR beta chain. Its target is not known. The sample holds other DNA sequences that translate to the same CDR3. The data were obtained in a study of shared clonotypes between healthy human individuals. The test was conducted at deep level. Assay used: immunoSEQ multiplex PCR; TCRdb lists only in-frame clones, some missing. This sample has 2 million or so clones, with roughly 95% found just once. CDR1 and CDR2 from the germline V gene are SGHRS and YFSETQ. This CDR3 contains 15 residues. V lost 0 bases to trimming and J lost 2 bases, with 12 bases between them. Study-wide results and caveats: Few donors limited the genetic and exposure-history diversity represented.

The TCR sequence derives from a man younger than 35 in good health. Specimen: naive CD4+ T cells sorted from blood. The subset here: CD45RA+ positively selected. V is TRBV5-1 and J is TRBJ2-7; no reliable D call. The CDR3 sequence: CASSLDAGGPYEQYF. The CDR3 DNA reads as TGCGCCAGCAGCTTGGACGCTGGTGGACCCTACGAGCAGTACTTC.